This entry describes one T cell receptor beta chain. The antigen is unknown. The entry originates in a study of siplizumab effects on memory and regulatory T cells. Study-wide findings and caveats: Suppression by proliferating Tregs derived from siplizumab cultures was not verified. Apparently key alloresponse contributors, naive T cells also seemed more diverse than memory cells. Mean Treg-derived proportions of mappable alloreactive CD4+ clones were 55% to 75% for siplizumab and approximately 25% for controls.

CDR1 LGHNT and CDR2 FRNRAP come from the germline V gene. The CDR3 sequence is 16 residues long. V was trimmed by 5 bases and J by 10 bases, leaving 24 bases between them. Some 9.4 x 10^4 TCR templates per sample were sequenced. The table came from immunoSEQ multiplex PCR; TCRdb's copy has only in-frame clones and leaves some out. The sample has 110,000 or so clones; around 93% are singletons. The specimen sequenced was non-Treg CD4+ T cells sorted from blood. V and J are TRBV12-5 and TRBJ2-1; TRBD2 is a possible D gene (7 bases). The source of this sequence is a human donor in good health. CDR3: CASGTGLGRGALEQFF. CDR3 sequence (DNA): TGTGCTAGTGGTACCGGTTTAGGACGGGGGGCGTTAGAGCAGTTCTTC.